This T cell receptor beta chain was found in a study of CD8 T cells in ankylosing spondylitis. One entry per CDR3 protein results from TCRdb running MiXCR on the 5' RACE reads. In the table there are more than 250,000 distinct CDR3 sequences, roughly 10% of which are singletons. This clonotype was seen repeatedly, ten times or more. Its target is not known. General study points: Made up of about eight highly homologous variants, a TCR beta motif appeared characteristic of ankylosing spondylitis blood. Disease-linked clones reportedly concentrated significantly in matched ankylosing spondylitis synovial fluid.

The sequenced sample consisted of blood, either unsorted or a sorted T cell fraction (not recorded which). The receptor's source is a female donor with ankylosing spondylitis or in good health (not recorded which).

The CDR3 region is CASSELGNSPLHF. In nucleotides, the CDR3 is TGCGCCAGCAGTGAGTTGGGGAATTCACCCCTCCACTTT. The rearrangement joins TRBV10-1 to TRBJ1-6; no clear D gene. V was cut by 1 base and J by 7 bases, with 5 bases left in between. This CDR3 is built from 13 residues. From germline, CDR1 is WNHNN and CDR2 SYGVQD (reference sequence).